The rows below give T cell receptor beta chains drawn from one sample of a study of T-cell memory formation after mild COVID-19. One entry per CDR3 protein, called by TCRdb with MiXCR from the 5' RACE reads. The top ten clones hold 7% to 9% of a sample with 500,000 to 650,000 distinct CDR3 sequences, approximately 21% of them seen once. Material for sequencing was PBMCs or a T cell subset sorted from them (not recorded which). These TCRs come from an adult woman who had mild COVID-19 (a few samples of this study predate the infection). Cell type and time point are not known. The CDR3 runs from the conserved cysteine through the conserved F or W. A D gene is named only where the DNA matches it firmly. Clone size is not always given. Where it is, it says once, few, many or a class for expanded clones.

>TRBJ2-3|TRBV24-1|once|-
CATSASIDPSDTQYF
TGTGCCACCAGTGCTTCAATAGATCCTTCAGATACGCAGTATTTT
>TRBJ2-2|TRBV4-2|-|-
CASSPADPLTGELFF
TGTGCCAGCAGCCCGGCGGATCCTTTAACCGGGGAGCTGTTTTTT
>TRBJ2-5|TRBV12-3/TRBV12-4|-|-
CASNTNYQETQYF
TGTGCCAGCAATACCAATTACCAAGAGACCCAGTACTTC
>TRBJ2-7|TRBV7-9|few|-
CASSLGRERAYEQYF
TGTGCCAGCAGCTTAGGACGGGAGAGGGCCTACGAGCAGTACTTC
>TRBJ2-1|TRBV6-1|few|-
CASVQIGEGGGNEQFF
TGTGCCAGCGTCCAGATAGGAGAGGGGGGTGGTAATGAGCAGTTCTTC
>TRBJ1-1|TRBV7-2|few|-
CASSLGRVPEAFF
TGTGCCAGCAGCTTAGGTAGGGTCCCTGAAGCTTTCTTT
>TRBJ2-1|TRBV6-2/TRBV6-3|few|TRBD2
CASRPHRTSGRANNEQFF
TGTGCCAGCAGACCGCACAGAACTAGCGGGAGAGCAAACAATGAGCAGTTCTTC
>TRBJ2-2|TRBV24-1|-|TRBD1
CATSDPGQGHNTGELFF
TGTGCCACCAGTGATCCCGGACAGGGGCACAACACCGGGGAGCTGTTTTTT
>TRBJ2-2|TRBV23-1|few|-
CAGPLDSPNTGELFF
TGCGCCGGACCTCTGGACAGCCCGAACACCGGGGAGCTGTTTTTT
>TRBJ2-7|TRBV4-2|-|-
CASSQVQGEQYF
TGTGCCAGCAGCCAAGTTCAAGGCGAGCAGTACTTC
>TRBJ2-1|TRBV19|-|-
CASSIGRNSYNEQFF
TGTGCCAGTAGTATCGGTAGAAACTCCTACAATGAGCAGTTCTTC
>TRBJ2-3|TRBV12-3/TRBV12-4|-|-
CASNPTSRPDTQYF
TGTGCCAGCAACCCCACGAGCCGTCCGGATACGCAGTATTTT
>TRBJ2-5|TRBV5-5|many|TRBD2
CASSRTSGIAQYF
TGTGCCAGCAGCCGTACTAGCGGGATAGCCCAGTACTTC
>TRBJ1-5|TRBV5-5|-|-
CASSLAAEDQPQHF
TGTGCCAGCAGCTTGGCGGCAGAGGACCAGCCCCAGCATTTT
>TRBJ1-2|TRBV10-3|-|TRBD1
CAISGRQGHGYTF
TGTGCCATCAGTGGAAGACAGGGCCATGGCTACACCTTC
>TRBJ2-3|TRBV7-3|many|TRBD2
CASSPWTSGGADTQYF
TGTGCCAGCAGCCCCTGGACTAGCGGGGGGGCAGATACGCAGTATTTT
>TRBJ2-1|TRBV4-2|-|TRBD2
CASSQDRASGNNEQFF
TGTGCCAGCAGCCAAGATCGGGCTAGCGGTAACAATGAGCAGTTCTTC
>TRBJ1-1|TRBV4-1|-|TRBD1
CASSTPGTENTEAFF
TGCGCCAGCAGCACACCCGGGACAGAGAACACTGAAGCTTTCTTT
>TRBJ2-7|TRBV7-9|few|TRBD1
CASRDAGTGLYEQYF
TGTGCCAGCAGAGACGCCGGGACAGGGCTGTACGAGCAGTACTTC
>TRBJ1-1|TRBV12-3/TRBV12-4|-|-
CASRHSTGRNTEAFF
TGTGCCAGCAGACATTCCACAGGGCGGAACACTGAAGCTTTCTTT
>TRBJ2-3|TRBV7-3|-|-
CASSLRRDGSTDTQYF
TGTGCCAGCAGCTTAAGGAGGGACGGGAGCACAGATACGCAGTATTTT
>TRBJ1-1|TRBV7-6|-|TRBD1
CASSLIAGQGAAEAFF
TGTGCCAGCAGCTTAATAGCGGGACAGGGGGCGGCTGAAGCTTTCTTT
>TRBJ1-1|TRBV11-3|few|-
CASSSTVTEAFF
TGTGCCAGCAGCTCCACCGTGACTGAAGCTTTCTTT
>TRBJ1-1|TRBV11-2|few|-
CASSLSDDTEAFF
TGTGCCAGCAGCCTTAGCGATGACACTGAAGCTTTCTTT
>TRBJ2-1|TRBV9|few|-
CASSVAPPGLINEQFF
TGTGCCAGCAGCGTAGCCCCCCCGGGACTCATAAATGAGCAGTTCTTC
>TRBJ2-1|TRBV7-9|-|TRBD2
CASNPGGGGYNEQFF
TGTGCCAGCAACCCAGGAGGCGGGGGTTACAATGAGCAGTTCTTC
>TRBJ2-7|TRBV12-3/TRBV12-4|-|-
CASSSPSGVSYEQYF
TGTGCCAGCAGTTCCCCCTCAGGCGTATCCTACGAGCAGTACTTC
>TRBJ2-2|TRBV24-1|-|TRBD2
CATSDRRRAGERRDTGELFF
TGTGCCACCAGTGACCGACGCCGAGCGGGAGAGAGGCGAGACACCGGGGAGCTGTTTTTT
>TRBJ1-5|TRBV25-1|-|-
CASSESPVGDQPQHF
TGTGCCAGCAGTGAATCCCCCGTGGGGGATCAGCCCCAGCATTTT
>TRBJ2-5|TRBV12-3/TRBV12-4|-|TRBD2
CASSFLAGGVRGETQYF
TGTGCCAGCAGTTTTTTAGCGGGAGGCGTCCGGGGGGAGACCCAGTACTTC
>TRBJ2-1|TRBV29-1|few|TRBD1
CSALQGELEQFF
TGCAGCGCCTTACAGGGGGAACTTGAGCAGTTCTTC
>TRBJ2-3|TRBV7-3|-|TRBD2
CASSLGSLATDTQYF
TGTGCCAGCAGCTTAGGTTCACTAGCGACAGATACGCAGTATTTT
>TRBJ1-2|TRBV20-1|-|TRBD1
CSASPGQGLGDYGYTF
TGCAGTGCTTCCCCGGGACAGGGATTAGGGGACTATGGCTACACCTTC
>TRBJ2-7|TRBV4-1|few|TRBD2
CASSQLAGGSYEQYF
TGCGCCAGCAGCCAGCTAGCGGGGGGTTCCTACGAGCAGTACTTC
>TRBJ1-1|TRBV4-3|-|-
CASSQELRQPQAFF
TGCGCCAGCAGCCAAGAACTTAGGCAGCCACAAGCTTTCTTT
>TRBJ2-5|TRBV7-9|few|TRBD2
CASSLATGGGETQYF
TGTGCCAGCAGCTTGGCGACGGGAGGGGGGGAGACCCAGTACTTC
>TRBJ2-1|TRBV6-4|few|TRBD2
CASSNLLAGGGGPYNEQFF
TGTGCCAGCAGTAACCTACTAGCGGGGGGCGGGGGGCCCTACAATGAGCAGTTCTTC
>TRBJ1-3|TRBV6-6|few|TRBD1
CASSYGTGYAGNTIYF
TGTGCCAGCAGTTATGGGACAGGGTACGCTGGAAACACCATATATTTT
>TRBJ1-6|TRBV7-9|-|TRBD1
CASSPTPDRAGSDSPLHF
TGTGCCAGCAGCCCGACCCCCGACAGGGCCGGATCTGATTCACCCCTCCACTTT
>TRBJ2-2|TRBV9|few|TRBD1
CASSVGRQGAQIYTGELFF
TGTGCCAGCAGCGTAGGGCGACAGGGGGCGCAGATTTACACCGGGGAGCTGTTTTTT